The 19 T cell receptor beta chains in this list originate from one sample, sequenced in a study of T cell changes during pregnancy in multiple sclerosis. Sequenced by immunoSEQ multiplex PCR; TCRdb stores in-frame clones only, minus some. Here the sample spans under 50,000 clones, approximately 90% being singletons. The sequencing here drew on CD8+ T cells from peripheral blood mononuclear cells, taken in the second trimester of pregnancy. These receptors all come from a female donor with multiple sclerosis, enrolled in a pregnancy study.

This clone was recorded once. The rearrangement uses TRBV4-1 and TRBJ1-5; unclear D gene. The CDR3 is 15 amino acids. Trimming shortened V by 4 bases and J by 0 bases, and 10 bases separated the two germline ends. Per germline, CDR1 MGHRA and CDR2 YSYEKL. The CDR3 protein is CASSPNLYSNQPQHF. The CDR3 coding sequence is TGCGCCAGCAGCCCCAATCTCTATAGCAATCAGCCCCAGCATTTT.

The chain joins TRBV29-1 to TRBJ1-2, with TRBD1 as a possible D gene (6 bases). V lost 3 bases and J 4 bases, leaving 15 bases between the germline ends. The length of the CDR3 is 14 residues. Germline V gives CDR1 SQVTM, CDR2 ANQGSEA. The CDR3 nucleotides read TGCAGCGTTGACGAGGGGGTTGGTGGCTATGGCTACACCTTC. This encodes CSVDEGVGGYGYTF.

For the CDR3, the DNA is TGCAGCGTTGAAAAAGGTTGGGGACAGGGGGCCCTCGAGCAGTACTTC. Translated: CSVEKGWGQGALEQYF. This chain connects TRBV29-1 to TRBJ2-7; 12 nucleotides align to TRBD1. Germline V gene data show CDR1 as SQVTM and CDR2 as ANQGSEA. The V gene end was trimmed by 2 bases and the J gene end by 6 bases; junction bases not matched to a gene: 11. The CDR3 is made up of 16 amino acids.

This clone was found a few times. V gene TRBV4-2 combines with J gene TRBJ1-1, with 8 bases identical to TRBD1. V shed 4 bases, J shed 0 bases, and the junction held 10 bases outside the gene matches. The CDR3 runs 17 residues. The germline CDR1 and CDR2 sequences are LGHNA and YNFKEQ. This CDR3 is CASSPAGTGVVNTEAFF. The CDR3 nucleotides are TGTGCCAGCAGCCCTGCCGGGACAGGAGTAGTGAACACTGAAGCTTTCTTT.

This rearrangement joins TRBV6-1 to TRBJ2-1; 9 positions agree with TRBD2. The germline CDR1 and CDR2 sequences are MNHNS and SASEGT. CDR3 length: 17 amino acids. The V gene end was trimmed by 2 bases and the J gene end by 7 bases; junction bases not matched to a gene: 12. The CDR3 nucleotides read TGTGCCAGCAGTGAAAGGGGTAGCGGGGGAGTCAGGAATGAGCAGTTCTTC. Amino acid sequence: CASSERGSGGVRNEQFF.

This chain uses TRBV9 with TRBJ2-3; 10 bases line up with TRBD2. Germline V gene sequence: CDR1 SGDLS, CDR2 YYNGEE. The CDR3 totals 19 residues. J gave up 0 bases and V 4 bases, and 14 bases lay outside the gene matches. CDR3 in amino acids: CASSYRRSSGGHSTDTQYF. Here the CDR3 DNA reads TGTGCCAGCAGCTACCGCAGGTCTAGCGGGGGCCATAGCACAGATACGCAGTATTTT.

CDR3 bases: TGTGCCATCAGGGGGCGGCAAGAGACCCAGTACTTC. This gives the protein CAIRGRQETQYF. V is TRBV21-1 and J is TRBJ2-5; the table's D call TRBD1 went unverified against the DNA. TRBV21-1 is listed as a pseudogene. This CDR3 spans 12 amino acids.

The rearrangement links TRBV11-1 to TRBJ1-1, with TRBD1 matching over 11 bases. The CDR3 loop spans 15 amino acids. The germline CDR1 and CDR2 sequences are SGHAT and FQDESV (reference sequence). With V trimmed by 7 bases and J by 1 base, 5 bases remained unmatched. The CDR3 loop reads CASNRDRGSNTEAFF. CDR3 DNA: TGTGCCAGCAACCGGGACAGGGGGTCGAACACTGAAGCTTTCTTT.

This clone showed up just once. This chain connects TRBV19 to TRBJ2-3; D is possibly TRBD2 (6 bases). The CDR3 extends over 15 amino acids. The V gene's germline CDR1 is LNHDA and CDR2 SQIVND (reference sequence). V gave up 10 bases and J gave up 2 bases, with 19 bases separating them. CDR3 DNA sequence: TGTGCCACCCGCCGACGGGACTTCCACACAGATACGCAGTATTTT. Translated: CATRRRDFHTDTQYF.

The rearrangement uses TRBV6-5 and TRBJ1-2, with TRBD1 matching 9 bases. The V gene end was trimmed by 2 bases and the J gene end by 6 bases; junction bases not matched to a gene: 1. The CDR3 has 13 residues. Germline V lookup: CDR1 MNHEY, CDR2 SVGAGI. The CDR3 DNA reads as TGTGCCAGCAGTTACGGGACAGGGAATGGCTACACCTTC. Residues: CASSYGTGNGYTF.

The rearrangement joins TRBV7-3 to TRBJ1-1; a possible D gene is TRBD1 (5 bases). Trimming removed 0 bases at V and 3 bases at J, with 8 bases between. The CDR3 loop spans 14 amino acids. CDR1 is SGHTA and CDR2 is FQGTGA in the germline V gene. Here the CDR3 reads CASSLTGEDTEAFF. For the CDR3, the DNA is TGTGCCAGCAGCTTAACAGGGGAGGACACTGAAGCTTTCTTT. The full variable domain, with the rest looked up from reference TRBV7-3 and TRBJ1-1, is GAGVSQTPSNKVTEKGKYVELRCDPISGHTALYWYRQSLGQGPEFLIYFQGTGAADDSGLPNDRFFAVRPEGSVSTLKIQRTERGDSAVYLCASSLTGEDTEAFFGQGTRLTVV.

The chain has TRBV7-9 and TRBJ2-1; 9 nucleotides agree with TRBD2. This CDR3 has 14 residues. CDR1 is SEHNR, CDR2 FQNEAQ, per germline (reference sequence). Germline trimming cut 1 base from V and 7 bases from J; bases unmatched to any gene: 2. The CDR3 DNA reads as TGTGCCAGCAGCTTAGGCGGGGGGGAAAATGAGCAGTTCTTC. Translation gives CASSLGGGENEQFF.

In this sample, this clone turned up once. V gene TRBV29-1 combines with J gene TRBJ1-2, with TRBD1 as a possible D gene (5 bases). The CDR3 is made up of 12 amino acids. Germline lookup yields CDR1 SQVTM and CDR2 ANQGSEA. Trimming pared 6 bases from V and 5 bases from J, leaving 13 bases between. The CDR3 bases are TGCAGCGTCGATGGGGAGGGGTATGGCTACACCTTC. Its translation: CSVDGEGYGYTF.

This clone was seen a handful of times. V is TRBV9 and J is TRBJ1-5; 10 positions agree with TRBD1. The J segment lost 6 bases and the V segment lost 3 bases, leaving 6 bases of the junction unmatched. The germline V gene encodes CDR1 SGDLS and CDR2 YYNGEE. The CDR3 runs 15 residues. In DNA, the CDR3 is TGTGCCAGCAGCGCCGGGACAGGGGCCGGTCAGCCCCAGCATTTT. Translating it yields CASSAGTGAGQPQHF. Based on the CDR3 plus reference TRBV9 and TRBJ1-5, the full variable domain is DSGVTQTPKHLITATGQRVTLRCSPRSGDLSVYWYQQSLDQGLQFLIQYYNGEERAKGNILERFSAQQFPDLHSELNLSSLELGDSALYFCASSAGTGAGQPQHFGDGTRLSIL.

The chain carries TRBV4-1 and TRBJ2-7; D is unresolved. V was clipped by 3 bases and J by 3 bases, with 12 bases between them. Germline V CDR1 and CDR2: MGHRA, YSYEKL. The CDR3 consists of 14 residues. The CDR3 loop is CASSQSVSGYEQYF. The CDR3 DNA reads TGCGCCAGCAGCCAGTCAGTGTCGGGCTACGAGCAGTACTTC.

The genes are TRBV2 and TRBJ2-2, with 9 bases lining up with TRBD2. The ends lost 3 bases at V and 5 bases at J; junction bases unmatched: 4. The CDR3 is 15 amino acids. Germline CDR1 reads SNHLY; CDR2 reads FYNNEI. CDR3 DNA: TGTGCCAGCAGTGAGGTAGCGGGGGTGACCGGGGAGCTGTTTTTT. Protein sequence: CASSEVAGVTGELFF.

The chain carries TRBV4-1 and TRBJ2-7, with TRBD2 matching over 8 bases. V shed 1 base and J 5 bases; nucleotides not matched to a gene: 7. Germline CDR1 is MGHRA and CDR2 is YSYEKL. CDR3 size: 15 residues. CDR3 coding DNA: TGCGCCAGCAGCCAAGCCCCGCTCGGGGGGGACGAGCAGTACTTC. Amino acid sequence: CASSQAPLGGDEQYF.

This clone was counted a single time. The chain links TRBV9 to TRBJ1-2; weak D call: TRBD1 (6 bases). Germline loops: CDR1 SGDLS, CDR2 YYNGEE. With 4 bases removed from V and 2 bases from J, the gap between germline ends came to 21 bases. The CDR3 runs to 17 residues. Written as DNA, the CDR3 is TGTGCCAGCAGCAAAGGGGGTACCGAGATACGGAACTATGGCTACACCTTC. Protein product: CASSKGGTEIRNYGYTF.

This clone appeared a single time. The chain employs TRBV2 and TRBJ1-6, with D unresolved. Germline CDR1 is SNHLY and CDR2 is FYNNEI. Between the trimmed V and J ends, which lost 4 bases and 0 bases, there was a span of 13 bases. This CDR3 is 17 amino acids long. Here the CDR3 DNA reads TGTGCCAGCAGTGGCAGCGCAACTAGCTCCTATAATTCACCCCTCCACTTT. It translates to CASSGSATSSYNSPLHF.